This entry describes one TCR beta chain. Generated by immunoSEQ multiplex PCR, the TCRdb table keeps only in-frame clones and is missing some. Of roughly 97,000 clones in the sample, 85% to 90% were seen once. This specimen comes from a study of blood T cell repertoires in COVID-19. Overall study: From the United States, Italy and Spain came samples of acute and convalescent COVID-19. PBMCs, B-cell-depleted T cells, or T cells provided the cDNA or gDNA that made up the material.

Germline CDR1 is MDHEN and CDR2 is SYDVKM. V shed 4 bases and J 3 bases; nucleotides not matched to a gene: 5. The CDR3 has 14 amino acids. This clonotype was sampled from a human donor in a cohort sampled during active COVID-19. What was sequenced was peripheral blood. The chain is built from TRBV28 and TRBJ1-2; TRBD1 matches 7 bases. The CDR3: CASSSRGTDYGYTF. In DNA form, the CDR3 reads TGTGCCAGCAGTTCAAGGGGGACAGACTATGGCTACACCTTC.